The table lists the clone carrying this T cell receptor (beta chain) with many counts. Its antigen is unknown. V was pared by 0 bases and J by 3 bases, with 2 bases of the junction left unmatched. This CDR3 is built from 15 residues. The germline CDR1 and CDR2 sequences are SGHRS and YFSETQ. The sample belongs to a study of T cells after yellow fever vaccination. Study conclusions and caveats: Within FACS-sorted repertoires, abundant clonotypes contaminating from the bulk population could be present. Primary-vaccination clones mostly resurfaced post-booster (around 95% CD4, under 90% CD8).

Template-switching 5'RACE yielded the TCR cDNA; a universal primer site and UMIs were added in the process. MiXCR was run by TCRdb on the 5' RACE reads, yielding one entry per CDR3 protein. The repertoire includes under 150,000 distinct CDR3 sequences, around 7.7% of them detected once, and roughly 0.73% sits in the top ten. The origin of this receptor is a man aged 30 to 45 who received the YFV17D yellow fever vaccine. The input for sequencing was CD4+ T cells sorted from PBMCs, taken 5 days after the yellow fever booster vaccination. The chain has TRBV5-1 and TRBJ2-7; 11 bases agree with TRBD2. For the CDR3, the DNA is TGCGCCAGCAGCTTGGTCACTAGCGGGAGCTACGAGCAGTACTTC. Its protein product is CASSLVTSGSYEQYF.